These 27 T cell receptor beta chains were all obtained from the same sample, sequenced in a study of long-term antiretroviral therapy in people with HIV. The run of the v3.0 immunoSEQ assay was at survey level. TCRdb's table, derived via immunoSEQ multiplex PCR, lists solely in-frame clones and lacks some. The data hold about 24,000 clones, with around 86% observed a single time. The source material was unsorted PBMCs, sampled 0.4 years after starting antiretroviral therapy. These receptors were collected from a man in his forties or fifties with HIV.

V and J are TRBV10-2 and TRBJ2-1; 11 bases are shared with TRBD2. CDR1 WSHSY and CDR2 SAAADI come from the germline V gene. This CDR3 region has 16 residues. Unmatched junction bases numbered 5, after V lost 6 bases and J lost 1 base. The CDR3 spells CASRSSGGSSYNEQFF. The DNA for the CDR3 is TGCGCCAGCAGATCTAGCGGGGGGTCATCCTACAATGAGCAGTTCTTC.

This clone has more than one count but fewer than ten. V usage is TRBV11-2 and J usage is TRBJ2-7; the D gene could be TRBD1 or TRBD2 (7 bases each). Germline V gives CDR1 SGHAT, CDR2 FQNNGV. CDR3 length: 15 residues. V was trimmed by 5 bases and J by 4 bases, leaving 18 bases between them. CDR3 nucleotide sequence: TGTGCCAGCAGCCCTGTCTCAGGGGGGGATTACGAGCAGTACTTC. It is translated as CASSPVSGGDYEQYF. The full variable domain, rest sourced from reference TRBV11-2 and TRBJ2-7, is EAGVAQSPRYKIIEKRQSVAFWCNPISGHATLYWYQQILGQGPKLLIQFQNNGVVDDSQLPKDRFSAERLKGVDSTLKIQPAKLEDSAVYLCASSPVSGGDYEQYFGPGTRLTVT.

The genes are TRBV4-1 and TRBJ1-6; D perhaps matches TRBD1 (5 bases). The germline gives CDR1 MGHRA, CDR2 YSYEKL. V was cut by 5 bases and J by 7 bases, with 18 bases left in between. The CDR3 extends over 16 amino acids. CDR3 DNA sequence: TGCGCCAGCAGCTCGCGGGGGGACCTGTGGAATTCACCCCTCCACTTT. Amino acid sequence: CASSSRGDLWNSPLHF.

This clone occurred once. The chain carries TRBV7-2 and TRBJ1-2; 7 nucleotides line up with TRBD1. This CDR3 spans 14 amino acids. CDR1 is SGHTA, CDR2 FQGNSA, per germline. Trimming cost V 6 bases and J 1 base; bases outside gene matches: 5. DNA of the CDR3: TGTGCCAGCAGTGGGACAGAGCTTAACTATGGCTACACCTTC. Encoded protein: CASSGTELNYGYTF.

The rearrangement links TRBV7-2 to TRBJ2-1; 16 nucleotides match TRBD2. CDR1 and CDR2 (germline): SGHTA, FQGNSA. J lost 7 bases, V lost 3 bases, and 3 bases had no gene match. The CDR3 has 16 amino acids. CDR3 residues: CASSLGLAGGQNEQFF. CDR3 nucleotides: TGTGCCAGCAGCTTGGGACTAGCGGGGGGGCAAAATGAGCAGTTCTTC.

The genes are TRBV5-1 and TRBJ1-2; D is ambiguous. The CDR3 is 14 amino acids. Trimming cost V 4 bases and J 0 bases, with 10 bases left between them. Germline loops: CDR1 SGHRS, CDR2 YFSETQ. CDR3 nucleotide sequence: TGCGCCAGCAGCCGACGTGAGCCTAACTATGGCTACACCTTC. Protein product: CASSRREPNYGYTF.

The chain links TRBV11-2 to TRBJ2-1, with 12 bases that match TRBD2. The CDR3 extends over 17 amino acids. V lost 5 bases to trimming and J lost 2 bases; unmatched junction nucleotides: 7. The germline V gene has CDR1 SGHAT and CDR2 FQNNGV. Here the CDR3 reads CASSPHRLAGAYNEQFF. The CDR3 nucleotides are TGTGCCAGCAGCCCCCACCGACTAGCGGGGGCCTACAATGAGCAGTTCTTC.

The V and J genes are TRBV6-4 and TRBJ2-3; 8 bases are a match to TRBD1. CDR3 length: 15 residues. The V and J ends lost 0 bases and 3 bases, in that order; junction bases with no gene match: 2. The germline CDR1 and CDR2 sequences are MRHNA and SNTAGT. The CDR3 region has the DNA TGTGCCAGCAGTGACTCGACAGGGGAGACAGATACGCAGTATTTT. Protein product: CASSDSTGETDTQYF.

This clone showed up just a few times. This chain connects TRBV7-2 to TRBJ1-1; D not resolved. Between the trimmed V and J ends, which lost 2 bases and 4 bases, there was a span of 11 bases. Germline V CDR1 and CDR2: SGHTA, FQGNSA. The CDR3 length is 14 residues. This CDR3 reads CASSLSPGGTEAFF. In DNA form, the CDR3 reads TGTGCCAGCAGCTTAAGTCCTGGAGGCACTGAAGCTTTCTTT.

This clone was seen a few times. The chain uses TRBV2 and TRBJ2-7; TRBD1 is a possible D gene (6 bases). This CDR3 has 13 residues. The germline V gene encodes CDR1 SNHLY and CDR2 FYNNEI. Trimming took off 3 bases at V and 2 bases at J, with 8 bases between the two ends. The CDR3 sequence: CASSEAGAYEQYF. The CDR3 DNA follows: TGTGCCAGCAGTGAGGCAGGGGCCTACGAGCAGTACTTC.

This clone was recorded only once. V usage is TRBV2 and J usage is TRBJ1-1; D is possibly TRBD1 (6 bases). Germline CDR1 reads SNHLY; CDR2 reads FYNNEI. The CDR3 contains 14 residues. Trimming pared 5 bases from V and 4 bases from J, leaving 14 bases between. In nucleotides, the CDR3 is TGTGCCAGCAGTCCTGGACAGACTGGCACTGAAGCTTTCTTT. It translates to CASSPGQTGTEAFF.

CDR3: CASSLSRRAQNYGYTF. The CDR3 DNA follows: TGTGCCAGCAGTTTATCGCGCCGAGCGCAGAACTATGGCTACACCTTC. The chain links TRBV27 to TRBJ1-2, with D unresolved. The V gene lost 0 bases and the J gene lost 2 bases, with 13 bases spanning the gap. There are 16 residues in the CDR3. Germline V lookup: CDR1 MNHEY, CDR2 SMNVEV (reference sequence).

The V call is TRBV6-5, the J call TRBJ2-7; D perhaps matches TRBD1 (6 bases). Germline lookup yields CDR1 MNHEY and CDR2 SVGAGI. There are 16 residues in the CDR3. Trimming removed 4 bases at V and 5 bases at J, with 21 bases between. The CDR3 is CASSSSGNRVNNEQYF. In DNA, the CDR3 is TGTGCCAGCAGTTCGTCGGGGAACAGGGTCAACAACGAGCAGTACTTC.

V usage is TRBV28 and J usage is TRBJ2-5; D assignment may be TRBD1 or TRBD2 (6 bases each). Germline V CDR1 and CDR2: MDHEN, SYDVKM. The V gene lost 1 base and the J gene lost 1 base, with 13 bases spanning the gap. This CDR3 comprises 16 residues. The CDR3 region has the DNA TGTGCCAGCAGTTTATCGGGGGCGGAGTCCCAAGAGACCCAGTACTTC. Translated, it gives CASSLSGAESQETQYF.

The chain combines TRBV7-2 with TRBJ1-2; the match to TRBD1 covers 9 bases. CDR3 length: 15 amino acids. Germline trimming cut 5 bases from V and 1 base from J; bases unmatched to any gene: 5. From germline, CDR1 is SGHTA and CDR2 FQGNSA. CDR3: CASSARTGVNYGYTF. CDR3 DNA sequence: TGTGCCAGCAGCGCCCGGACAGGGGTTAACTATGGCTACACCTTC.

The V call is TRBV4-1, the J call TRBJ2-1; D unclear. V lost 0 bases and J 4 bases, leaving 16 bases between the germline ends. CDR1 is MGHRA, CDR2 YSYEKL, per germline. This CDR3 is 17 amino acids long. The CDR3 here is CASSQDEATPRYNEQFF. The CDR3 region has the DNA TGCGCCAGCAGCCAAGATGAGGCGACCCCGCGGTACAATGAGCAGTTCTTC.

The chain carries TRBV5-4 and TRBJ2-1; tentatively, D is TRBD1 or TRBD2 (5 bases each). The length of the CDR3 is 12 residues. Trimming stripped 2 bases from V and 9 bases from J, with 9 bases between. The V gene's germline CDR1 is SGHNT and CDR2 YYREEE (reference sequence). In DNA form, the CDR3 reads TGTGCCAGCAGCTTTGGGGGAATTGAGCAGTTCTTC. Translating it yields CASSFGGIEQFF. Drawing the rest from reference TRBV5-4 and TRBJ2-1, the complete variable domain is ETGVTQSPTHLIKTRGQQVTLRCSSQSGHNTVSWYQQALGQGPQFIFQYYREEENGRGNFPPRFSGLQFPNYSSELNVNALELDDSALYLCASSFGGIEQFFGPGTRLTVL.

This clone was picked up one time. The rearrangement uses TRBV2 and TRBJ2-5, with a weak D call TRBD2 (6 bases). The CDR3 runs 13 residues. The V gene lost 6 bases and the J gene lost 1 base, with 9 bases spanning the gap. Germline-derived CDR1 and CDR2 are SNHLY and FYNNEI. DNA of the CDR3: TGTGCCAGCAGCCGGGACTCCCAAGAGACCCAGTACTTC. Translation: CASSRDSQETQYF.

V usage is TRBV7-8 and J usage is TRBJ1-1; a possible D gene is TRBD1 (6 bases). V gave up 4 bases and J gave up 10 bases, with 16 bases separating them. CDR3 length: 13 amino acids. CDR1 SGHVS and CDR2 FQNEAQ come from the germline V gene. This chain's CDR3 is CASSSVGRGSAFF. The DNA of the CDR3 is TGTGCCAGCAGCTCCGTGGGCAGGGGCTCAGCTTTCTTT.

The chain links TRBV7-9 to TRBJ2-7, with D unresolved. Germline assignment: CDR1 SEHNR and CDR2 FQNEAQ (reference sequence). Trimming removed 1 base at V and 5 bases at J, with 6 bases between. This CDR3 contains 12 residues. CDR3 nucleotides: TGTGCCAGCAGCTTAGGGAGAGACGAGCAGTACTTC. This gives the protein CASSLGRDEQYF. Full variable domain (remainder filled in from reference TRBV7-9 and TRBJ2-7): DTGVSQNPRHKITKRGQNVTFRCDPISEHNRLYWYRQTLGQGPEFLTYFQNEAQLEKSRLLSDRFSAERPKGSFSTLEIQRTEQGDSAMYLCASSLGRDEQYFGPGTRLTVT.

J is TRBJ2-7 and V is TRBV18; D is ambiguous. This CDR3 is built from 12 residues. CDR1 is KGHSH and CDR2 is LQKENI in the germline V gene. Trimming stripped 5 bases from V and 2 bases from J, with 7 bases between. CDR3 protein: CASSTPPYEQYF. In DNA, the CDR3 is TGTGCCAGCTCAACTCCCCCCTACGAGCAGTACTTC.

This clone was detected a few times. The chain carries TRBV9 and TRBJ2-1; D is uncertain. There are 14 residues in the CDR3. Trimming took off 4 bases at V and 5 bases at J, with 13 bases between the two ends. From germline, CDR1 is SGDLS and CDR2 YYNGEE. CDR3 DNA sequence: TGTGCCAGCAGCCCGACCATACTAAACAATGAGCAGTTCTTC. This gives the protein CASSPTILNNEQFF. Using reference TRBV9 and TRBJ2-1 for the parts outside the CDR3, the full variable domain is DSGVTQTPKHLITATGQRVTLRCSPRSGDLSVYWYQQSLDQGLQFLIQYYNGEERAKGNILERFSAQQFPDLHSELNLSSLELGDSALYFCASSPTILNNEQFFGPGTRLTVL.

This sequence joins TRBV28 and TRBJ1-3; a weak D match, TRBD1 (6 bases). Germline V CDR1 and CDR2: MDHEN, SYDVKM. The CDR3 has 15 residues. V lost 2 bases and J 4 bases, leaving 12 bases between the germline ends. The CDR3 DNA sequence: TGTGCCAGCAGTTTAATCAGCGGGGGCGGAAACACCATATATTTT. Amino acid sequence: CASSLISGGGNTIYF. Full variable domain (rest looked up from reference TRBV28 and TRBJ1-3): DVKVTQSSRYLVKRTGEKVFLECVQDMDHENMFWYRQDPGLGLRLIYFSYDVKMKEKGDIPEGYSVSREKKERFSLILESASTNQTSMYLCASSLISGGGNTIYFGEGSWLTVV.

The chain carries TRBV9 and TRBJ2-7; TRBD2 agrees at 7 bases. V lost 0 bases and J lost 2; bases outside the gene matches: 2. Looked up from germline, CDR1 is SGDLS and CDR2 is YYNGEE. This CDR3 region has 14 residues. The CDR3 is CASSVGEGTYEQYF. Written as DNA, the CDR3 is TGTGCCAGCAGCGTAGGGGAGGGGACCTACGAGCAGTACTTC. Variable domain in full (rest from reference TRBV9 and TRBJ2-7): DSGVTQTPKHLITATGQRVTLRCSPRSGDLSVYWYQQSLDQGLQFLIQYYNGEERAKGNILERFSAQQFPDLHSELNLSSLELGDSALYFCASSVGEGTYEQYFGPGTRLTVT.

This sequence joins TRBV2 and TRBJ2-7; no clear D. In germline, CDR1 is SNHLY, CDR2 FYNNEI. V lost 3 bases, J lost 2 bases, and 11 bases lay in between. CDR3 length: 14 amino acids. The CDR3 DNA reads TGTGCCAGCAGTGACTTCGTCAGAGCCTACGAGCAGTACTTC. Protein product: CASSDFVRAYEQYF.

Only one count was recorded for this clone. The rearrangement links TRBV7-9 to TRBJ2-3; maybe TRBD2 (5 bases). CDR1 SEHNR and CDR2 FQNEAQ come from the germline V gene (reference sequence). The CDR3 covers 15 residues. The V and J ends lost 4 bases and 0 bases respectively, with 11 bases between them. The CDR3 spells CASSSPGVSTDTQYF. The CDR3 DNA follows: TGTGCCAGCAGCTCCCCCGGGGTTAGCACAGATACGCAGTATTTT.

This chain uses TRBV30 with TRBJ1-1, with D possibly matching TRBD1 (6 bases). The CDR3 length is 15 residues. Trimming removed 0 bases at V and 9 bases at J, with 20 bases between. Germline V gene data show CDR1 as GTSNPN and CDR2 as SVGIG (reference sequence). The chain's CDR3 is CAWSVPGGARSQAFF. CDR3 sequence (DNA): TGTGCCTGGAGTGTACCCGGGGGGGCGAGGTCGCAAGCTTTCTTT.